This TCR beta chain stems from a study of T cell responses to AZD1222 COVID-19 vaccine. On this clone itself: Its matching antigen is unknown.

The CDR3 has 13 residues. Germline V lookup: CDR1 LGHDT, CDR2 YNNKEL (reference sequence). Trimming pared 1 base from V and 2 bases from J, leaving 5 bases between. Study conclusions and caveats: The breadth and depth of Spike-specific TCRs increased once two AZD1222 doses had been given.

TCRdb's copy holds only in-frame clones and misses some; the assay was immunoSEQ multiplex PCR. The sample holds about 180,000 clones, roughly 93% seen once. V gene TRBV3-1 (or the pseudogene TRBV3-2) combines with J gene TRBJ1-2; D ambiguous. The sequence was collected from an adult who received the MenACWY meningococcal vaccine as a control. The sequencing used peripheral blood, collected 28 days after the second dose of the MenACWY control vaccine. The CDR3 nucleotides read TGTGCCAGCAGCCAAGTCCAGAACTATGGCTACACCTTC. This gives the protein CASSQVQNYGYTF.